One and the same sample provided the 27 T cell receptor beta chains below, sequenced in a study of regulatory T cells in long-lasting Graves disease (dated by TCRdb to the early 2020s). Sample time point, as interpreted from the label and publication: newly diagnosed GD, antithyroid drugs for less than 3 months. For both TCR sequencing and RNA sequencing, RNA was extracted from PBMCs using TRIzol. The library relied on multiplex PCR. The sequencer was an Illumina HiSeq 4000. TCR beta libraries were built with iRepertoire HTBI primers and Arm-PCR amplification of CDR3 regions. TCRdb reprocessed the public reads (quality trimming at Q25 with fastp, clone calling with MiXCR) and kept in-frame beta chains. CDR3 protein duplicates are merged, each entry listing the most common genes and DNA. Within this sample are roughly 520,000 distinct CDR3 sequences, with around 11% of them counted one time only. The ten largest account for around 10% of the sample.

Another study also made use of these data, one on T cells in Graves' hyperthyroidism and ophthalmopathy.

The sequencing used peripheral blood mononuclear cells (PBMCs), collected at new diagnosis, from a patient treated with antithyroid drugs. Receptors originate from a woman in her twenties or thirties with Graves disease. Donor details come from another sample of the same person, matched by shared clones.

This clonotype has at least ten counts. Written as DNA, the CDR3 is TGTGCCAGCAGTTTATCCCGAGGAACCGGCACGTCCATCGAGCAGTACTTC. This sequence encodes CASSLSRGTGTSIEQYF. The chain is built from TRBV28 and TRBJ2-7; D uncertain. V gave up 1 base and J gave up 6 bases, with 22 bases separating them. There are 17 residues in the CDR3. Germline V gives CDR1 MDHEN, CDR2 SYDVKM.

Written as DNA, the CDR3 is TGCGCCAGCAGCCAAGAGGACCGGATAGCCGATGAGCAGTTCTTC. As protein: CASSQEDRIADEQFF. This chain uses TRBV4-1 with TRBJ2-1; D is unresolved. Germline CDR1 and CDR2: MGHRA and YSYEKL. Trimming removed 0 bases from V and 8 bases from J, with 14 bases in between. The CDR3 length is 15 residues.

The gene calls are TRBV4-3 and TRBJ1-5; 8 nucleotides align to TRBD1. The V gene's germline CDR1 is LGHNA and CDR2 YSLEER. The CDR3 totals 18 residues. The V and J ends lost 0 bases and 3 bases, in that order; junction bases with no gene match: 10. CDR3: CASSQDWPGQVNNQPQHF. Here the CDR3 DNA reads TGCGCCAGCAGCCAAGATTGGCCGGGACAGGTGAACAATCAGCCCCAGCATTTT.

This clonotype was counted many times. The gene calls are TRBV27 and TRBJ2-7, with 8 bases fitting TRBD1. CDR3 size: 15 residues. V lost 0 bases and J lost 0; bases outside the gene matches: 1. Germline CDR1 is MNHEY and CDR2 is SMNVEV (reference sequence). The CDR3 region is CASSLSGTGSYEQYF. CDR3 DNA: TGTGCCAGCAGTTTATCCGGGACAGGCTCCTACGAGCAGTACTTC.

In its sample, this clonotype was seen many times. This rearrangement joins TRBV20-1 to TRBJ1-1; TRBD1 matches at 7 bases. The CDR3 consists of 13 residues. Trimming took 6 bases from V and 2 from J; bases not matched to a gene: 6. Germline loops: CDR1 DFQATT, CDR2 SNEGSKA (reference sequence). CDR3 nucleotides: TGCAGTGCCCCCACAGGGGTAAACACTGAAGCTTTCTTT. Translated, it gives CSAPTGVNTEAFF.

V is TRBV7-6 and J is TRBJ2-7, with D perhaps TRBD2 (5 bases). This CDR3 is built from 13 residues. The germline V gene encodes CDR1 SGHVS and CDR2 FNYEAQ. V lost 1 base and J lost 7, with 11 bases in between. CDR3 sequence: CASSLDLTGEQYF. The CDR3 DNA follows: TGTGCCAGCAGCTTAGACCTTACGGGGGAGCAGTACTTC.

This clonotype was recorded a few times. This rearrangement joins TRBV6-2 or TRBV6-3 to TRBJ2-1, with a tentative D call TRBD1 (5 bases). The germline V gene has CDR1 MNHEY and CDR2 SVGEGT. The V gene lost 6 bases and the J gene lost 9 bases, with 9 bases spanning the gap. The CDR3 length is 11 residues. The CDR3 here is CASRGQSEQFF. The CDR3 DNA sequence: TGTGCCAGCAGGGGGCAGAGTGAGCAGTTCTTC.

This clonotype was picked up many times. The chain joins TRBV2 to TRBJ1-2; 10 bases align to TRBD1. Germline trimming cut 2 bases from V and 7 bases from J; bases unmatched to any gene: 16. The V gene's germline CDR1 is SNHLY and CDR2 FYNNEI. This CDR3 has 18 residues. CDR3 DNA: TGTGCCAGCAGTGAAAGGGGCCCCCCGGGACAGGGGACTCGTGGCTACACCTTC. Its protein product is CASSERGPPGQGTRGYTF.

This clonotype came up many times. The CDR3 here is CASSLTGTGSKTQYF. CDR3 DNA sequence: TGTGCCAGCAGCCTCACCGGGACAGGGTCTAAGACCCAGTACTTC. This chain links TRBV13 with TRBJ2-5; 9 bases fit TRBD1. J gave up 6 bases and V 5 bases, and 10 bases lay outside the gene matches. Germline V gene sequence: CDR1 PRHDT, CDR2 FYEKMQ (reference sequence). This CDR3 is built from 15 residues.

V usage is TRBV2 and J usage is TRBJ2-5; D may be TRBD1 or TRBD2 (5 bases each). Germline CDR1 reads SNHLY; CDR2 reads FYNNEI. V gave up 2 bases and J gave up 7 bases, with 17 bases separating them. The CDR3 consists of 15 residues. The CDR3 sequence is CASSELGTGPRTQYF. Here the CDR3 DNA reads TGTGCCAGCAGTGAACTAGGGACGGGACCTCGGACCCAGTACTTC.

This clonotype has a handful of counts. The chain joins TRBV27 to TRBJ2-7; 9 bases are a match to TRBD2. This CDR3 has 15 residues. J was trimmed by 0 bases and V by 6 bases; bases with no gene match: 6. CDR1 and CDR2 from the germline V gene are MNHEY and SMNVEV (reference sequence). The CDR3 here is CASRLAGGSSYEQYF. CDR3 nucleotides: TGTGCCAGCAGACTAGCGGGTGGGAGCTCCTACGAGCAGTACTTC.

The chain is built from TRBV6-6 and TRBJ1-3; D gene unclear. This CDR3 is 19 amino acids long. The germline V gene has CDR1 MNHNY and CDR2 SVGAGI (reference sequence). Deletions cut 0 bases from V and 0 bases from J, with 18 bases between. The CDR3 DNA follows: TGTGCCAGCAGTTACTCGCGATTCCCGCAGGCGCGCTCTGGAAACACCATATATTTT. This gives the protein CASSYSRFPQARSGNTIYF.

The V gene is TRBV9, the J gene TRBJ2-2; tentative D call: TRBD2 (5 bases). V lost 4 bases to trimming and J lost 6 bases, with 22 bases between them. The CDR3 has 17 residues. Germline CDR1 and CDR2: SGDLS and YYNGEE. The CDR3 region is CASSLRVSPLEAGELFF. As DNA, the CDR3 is TGTGCCAGCAGCCTCCGGGTCTCACCCTTGGAGGCCGGGGAGCTGTTTTTT.

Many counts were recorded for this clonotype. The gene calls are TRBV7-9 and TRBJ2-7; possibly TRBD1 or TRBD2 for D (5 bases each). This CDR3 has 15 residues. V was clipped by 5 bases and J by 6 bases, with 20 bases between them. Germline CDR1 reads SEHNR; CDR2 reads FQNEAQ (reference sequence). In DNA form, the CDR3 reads TGTGCCAGCAGCGAGTCCCAGGGCAATGGGGGCGAGCAGTACTTC. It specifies CASSESQGNGGEQYF.

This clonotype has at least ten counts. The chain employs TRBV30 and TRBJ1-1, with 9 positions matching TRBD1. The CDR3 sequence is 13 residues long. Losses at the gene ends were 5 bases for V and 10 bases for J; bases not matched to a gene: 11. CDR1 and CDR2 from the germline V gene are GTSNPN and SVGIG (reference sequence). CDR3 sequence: CAWGGQGPLGAFF. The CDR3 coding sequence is TGTGCCTGGGGTGGACAGGGGCCCCTCGGAGCTTTCTTT. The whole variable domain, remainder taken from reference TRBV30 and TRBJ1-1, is SQTIHQWPATLVQPVGSPLSLECTVEGTSNPNLYWYRQAAGRGLQLLFYSVGIGQISSEVPQNLSASRPQDRQFILSSKKLLLSDSGFYLCAWGGQGPLGAFFGQGTRLTVV.

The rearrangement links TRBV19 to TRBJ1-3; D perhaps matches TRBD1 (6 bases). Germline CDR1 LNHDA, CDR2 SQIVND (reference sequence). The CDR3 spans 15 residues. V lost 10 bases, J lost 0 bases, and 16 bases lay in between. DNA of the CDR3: TGTGCCACCTCCCAGGGGACCCGCTCTGGAAACACCATATATTTT. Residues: CATSQGTRSGNTIYF.

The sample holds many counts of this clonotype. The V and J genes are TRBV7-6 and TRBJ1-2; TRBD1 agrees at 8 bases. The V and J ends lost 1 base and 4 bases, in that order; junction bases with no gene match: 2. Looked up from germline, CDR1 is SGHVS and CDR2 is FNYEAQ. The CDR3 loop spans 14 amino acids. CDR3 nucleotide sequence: TGTGCCAGCAGCTTAGGAGGGACAGGCTATGGCTACACCTTC. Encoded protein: CASSLGGTGYGYTF. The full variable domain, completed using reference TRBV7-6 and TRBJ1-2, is GAGVSQSPRYKVTKRGQDVALRCDPISGHVSLYWYRQALGQGPEFLTYFNYEAQQDKSGLPNDRFSAERPEGSISTLTIQRTEQRDSAMYRCASSLGGTGYGYTFGSGTRLTVV.

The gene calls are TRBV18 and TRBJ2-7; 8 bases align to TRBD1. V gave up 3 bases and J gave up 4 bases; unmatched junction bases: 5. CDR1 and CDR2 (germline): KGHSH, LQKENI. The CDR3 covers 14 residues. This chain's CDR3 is CASSPGTGYYEQYF. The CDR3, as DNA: TGTGCCAGCTCACCCGGGACAGGATATTACGAGCAGTACTTC.

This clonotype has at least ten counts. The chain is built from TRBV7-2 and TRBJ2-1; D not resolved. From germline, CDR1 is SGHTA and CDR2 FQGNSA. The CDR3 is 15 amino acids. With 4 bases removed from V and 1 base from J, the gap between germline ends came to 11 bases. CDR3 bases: TGTGCCAGCAGCTCAACTCGGGCGTCCTACAATGAGCAGTTCTTC. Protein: CASSSTRASYNEQFF.

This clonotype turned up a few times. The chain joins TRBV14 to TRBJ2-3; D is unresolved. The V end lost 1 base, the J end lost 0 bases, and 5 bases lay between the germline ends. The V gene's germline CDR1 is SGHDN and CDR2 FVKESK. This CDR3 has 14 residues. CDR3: CASSQGFSTDTQYF. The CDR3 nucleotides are TGTGCCAGCAGCCAAGGATTTAGCACAGATACGCAGTATTTT.

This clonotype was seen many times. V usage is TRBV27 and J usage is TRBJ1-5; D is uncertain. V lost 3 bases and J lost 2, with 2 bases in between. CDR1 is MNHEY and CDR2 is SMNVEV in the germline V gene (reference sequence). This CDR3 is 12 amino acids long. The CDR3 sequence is CASSFGNQPQHF. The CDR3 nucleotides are TGTGCCAGCAGTTTTGGCAATCAGCCCCAGCATTTT.

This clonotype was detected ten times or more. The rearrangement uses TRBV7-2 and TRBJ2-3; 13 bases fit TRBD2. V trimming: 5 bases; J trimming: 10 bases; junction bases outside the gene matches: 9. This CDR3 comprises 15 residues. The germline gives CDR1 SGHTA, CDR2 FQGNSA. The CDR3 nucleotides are TGTGCCAGCAGCATAGGACTAGCGGGAGTTATCCCGCAGTATTTT. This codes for CASSIGLAGVIPQYF. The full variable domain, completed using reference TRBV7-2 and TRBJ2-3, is GAGVSQSPSNKVTEKGKDVELRCDPISGHTALYWYRQSLGQGLEFLIYFQGNSAPDKSGLPSDRFSAERTGGSVSTLTIQRTQQEDSAVYLCASSIGLAGVIPQYFGPGTRLTVL.

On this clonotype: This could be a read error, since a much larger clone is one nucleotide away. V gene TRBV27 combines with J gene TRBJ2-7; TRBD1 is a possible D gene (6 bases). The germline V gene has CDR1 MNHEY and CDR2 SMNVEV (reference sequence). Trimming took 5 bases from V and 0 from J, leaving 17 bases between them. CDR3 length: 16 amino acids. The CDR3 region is CASSDLWTASSYEQYF. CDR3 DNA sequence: TGTGCCAGCAGTGACTTGTGGACAGCTAGCTCCTACGAGCAGTACTTC.

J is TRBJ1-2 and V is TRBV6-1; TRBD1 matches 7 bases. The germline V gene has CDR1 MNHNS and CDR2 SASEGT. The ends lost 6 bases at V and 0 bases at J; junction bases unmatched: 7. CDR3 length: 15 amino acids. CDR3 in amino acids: CASRTNRGSNYGYTF. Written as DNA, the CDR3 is TGTGCCAGCAGGACCAACAGGGGTTCTAACTATGGCTACACCTTC.

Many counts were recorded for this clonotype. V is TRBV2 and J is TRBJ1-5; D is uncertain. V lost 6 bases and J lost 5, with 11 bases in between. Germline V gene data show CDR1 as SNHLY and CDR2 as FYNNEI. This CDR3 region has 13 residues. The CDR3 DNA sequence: TGTGCCAGCAGAAGGTACGCTCATCAGCCCCAGCATTTT. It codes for CASRRYAHQPQHF. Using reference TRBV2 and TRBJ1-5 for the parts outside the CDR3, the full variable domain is EPEVTQTPSHQVTQMGQEVILRCVPISNHLYFYWYRQILGQKVEFLVSFYNNEISEKSEIFDDQFSVERPDGSNFTLKIRSTKLEDSAMYFCASRRYAHQPQHFGDGTRLSIL.

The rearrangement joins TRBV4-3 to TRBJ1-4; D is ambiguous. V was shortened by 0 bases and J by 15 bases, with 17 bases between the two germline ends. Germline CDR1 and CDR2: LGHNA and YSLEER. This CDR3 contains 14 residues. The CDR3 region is CASSQDNSLRRVFF. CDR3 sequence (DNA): TGCGCCAGCAGCCAAGATAATAGCCTGAGGCGGGTGTTTTTT.

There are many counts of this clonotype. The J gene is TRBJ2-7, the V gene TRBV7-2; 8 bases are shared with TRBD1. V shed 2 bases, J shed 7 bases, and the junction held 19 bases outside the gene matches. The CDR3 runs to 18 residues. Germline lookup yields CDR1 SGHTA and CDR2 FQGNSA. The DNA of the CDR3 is TGTGCCAGCAGCTTACGATCCTGGACAGGGATCGCTCAGAGGGAGCAGTACTTC. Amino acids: CASSLRSWTGIAQREQYF.